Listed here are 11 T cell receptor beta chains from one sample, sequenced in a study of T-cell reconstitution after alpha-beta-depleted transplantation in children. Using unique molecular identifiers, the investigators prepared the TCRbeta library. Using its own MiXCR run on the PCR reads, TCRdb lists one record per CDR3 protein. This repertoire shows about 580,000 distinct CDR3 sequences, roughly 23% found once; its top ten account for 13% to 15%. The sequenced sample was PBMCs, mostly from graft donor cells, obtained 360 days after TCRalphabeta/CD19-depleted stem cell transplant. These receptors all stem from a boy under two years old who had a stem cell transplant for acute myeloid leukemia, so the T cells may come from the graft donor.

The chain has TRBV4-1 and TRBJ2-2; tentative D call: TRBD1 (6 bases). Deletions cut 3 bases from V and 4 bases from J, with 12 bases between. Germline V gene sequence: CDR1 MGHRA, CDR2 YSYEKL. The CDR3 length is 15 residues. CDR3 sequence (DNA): TGCGCCAGCAGCCATGAGCAGGGGCCCACCGGGGAGCTGTTTTTT. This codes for CASSHEQGPTGELFF.

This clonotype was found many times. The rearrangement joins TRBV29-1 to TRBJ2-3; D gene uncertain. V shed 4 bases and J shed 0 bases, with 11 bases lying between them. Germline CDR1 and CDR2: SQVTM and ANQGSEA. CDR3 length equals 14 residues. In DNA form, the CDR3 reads TGCAGCGTTGGTGTCGCCTCTAGCACAGATACGCAGTATTTT. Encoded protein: CSVGVASSTDTQYF.

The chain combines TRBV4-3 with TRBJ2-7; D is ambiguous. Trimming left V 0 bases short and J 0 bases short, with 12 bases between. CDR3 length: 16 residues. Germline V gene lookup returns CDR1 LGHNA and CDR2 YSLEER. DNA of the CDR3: TGCGCCAGCAGCCAAGAAGCCCACCCCAACTCCTACGAGCAGTACTTC. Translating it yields CASSQEAHPNSYEQYF.

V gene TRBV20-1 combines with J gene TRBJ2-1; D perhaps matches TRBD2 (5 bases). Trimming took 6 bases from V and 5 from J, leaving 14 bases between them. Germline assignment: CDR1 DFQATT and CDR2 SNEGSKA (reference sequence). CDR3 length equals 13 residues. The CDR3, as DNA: TGCAGTGCCCGAGGGCGTTTTGACAATGAGCAGTTCTTC. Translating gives CSARGRFDNEQFF.

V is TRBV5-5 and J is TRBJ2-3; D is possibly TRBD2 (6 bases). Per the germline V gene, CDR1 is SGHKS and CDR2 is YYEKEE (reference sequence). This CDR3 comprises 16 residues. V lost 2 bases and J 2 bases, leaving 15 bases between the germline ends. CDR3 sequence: CASSFQPGLSTDTQYF. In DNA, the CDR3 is TGTGCCAGCAGCTTCCAACCGGGACTCTCCACAGATACGCAGTATTTT.

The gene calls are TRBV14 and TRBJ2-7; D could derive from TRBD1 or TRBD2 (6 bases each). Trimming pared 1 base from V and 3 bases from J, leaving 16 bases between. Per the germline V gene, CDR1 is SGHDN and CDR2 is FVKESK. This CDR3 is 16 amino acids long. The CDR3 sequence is CASSQGRGQHLYEQYV. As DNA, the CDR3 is TGTGCCAGCAGCCAAGGTCGGGGGCAGCACCTCTACGAGCAGTACGTC.

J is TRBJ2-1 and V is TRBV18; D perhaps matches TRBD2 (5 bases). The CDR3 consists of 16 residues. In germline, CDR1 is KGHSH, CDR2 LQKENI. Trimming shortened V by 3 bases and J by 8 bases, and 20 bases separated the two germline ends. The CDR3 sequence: CASSPVIATLRDEQFF. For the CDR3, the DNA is TGTGCCAGCTCACCTGTGATTGCCACCCTGCGGGATGAGCAGTTCTTC.

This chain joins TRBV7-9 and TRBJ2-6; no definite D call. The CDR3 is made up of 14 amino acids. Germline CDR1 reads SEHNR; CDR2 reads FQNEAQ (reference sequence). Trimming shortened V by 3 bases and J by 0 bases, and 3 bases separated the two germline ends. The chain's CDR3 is CASSFHSGANVLTF. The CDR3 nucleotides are TGTGCCAGCAGCTTCCACTCTGGGGCCAACGTCCTGACTTTC.

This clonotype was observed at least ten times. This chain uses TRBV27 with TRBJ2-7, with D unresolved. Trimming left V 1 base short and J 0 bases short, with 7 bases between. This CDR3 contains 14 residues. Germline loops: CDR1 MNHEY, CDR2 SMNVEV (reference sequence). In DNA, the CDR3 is TGTGCCAGCAGTTTATACTGGTCCTCCTACGAGCAGTACTTC. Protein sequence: CASSLYWSSYEQYF.

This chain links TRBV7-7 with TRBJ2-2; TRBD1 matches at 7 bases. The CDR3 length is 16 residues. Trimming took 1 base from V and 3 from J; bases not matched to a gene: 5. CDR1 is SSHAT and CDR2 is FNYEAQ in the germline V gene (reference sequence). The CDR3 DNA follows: TGTGCCAGCAGCTTAGTAGGGGGCCCTTACACCGGGGAGCTGTTTTTT. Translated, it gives CASSLVGGPYTGELFF. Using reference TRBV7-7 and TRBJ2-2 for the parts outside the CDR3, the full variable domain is GAGVSQSPRYKVTKRGQDVTLRCDPISSHATLYWYQQALGQGPEFLTYFNYEAQPDKSGLPSDRFSAERPEGSISTLTIQRTEQRDSAMYRCASSLVGGPYTGELFFGEGSRLTVL.

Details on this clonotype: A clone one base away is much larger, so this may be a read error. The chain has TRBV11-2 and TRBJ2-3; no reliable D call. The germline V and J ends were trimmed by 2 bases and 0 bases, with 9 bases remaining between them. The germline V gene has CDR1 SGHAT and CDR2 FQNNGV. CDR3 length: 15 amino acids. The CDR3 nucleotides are TGTGCCAGCAGCTTAAGGAGTTCTAGCACAGATACGCAGTATTTT. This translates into CASSLRSSSTDTQYF.